Each of the 21 T cell receptor beta chains below was sequenced from the same sample in a study of blood T cell repertoires in COVID-19 (dated by TCRdb to about 2020). The library was built by means of the immunoSEQ multiplex PCR assay. TCRdb provides this immuneACCESS table in a form limited to in-frame rearrangements. Some clones are lacking; in checked studies, under half of them reflect an unresolved V gene, and why the rest are absent is not known. The sample table lists fewer than 250,000 clones, approximately 90% of them with a count of one. The ten largest account for 0.72% of the sample. The sequencing sample was made of peripheral blood. Receptors were obtained from a man between 35 and 55 years old with acute or convalescent COVID-19.

The chain recombines TRBV3-1 (or the pseudogene TRBV3-2) with TRBJ2-2; D uncertain. The CDR3 extends over 13 amino acids. Germline V gene sequence: CDR1 LGHDT, CDR2 YNNKEL (reference sequence). V gave up 1 base and J gave up 3 bases, with 3 bases separating them. As DNA, the CDR3 is TGTGCCAGCAGCCAAGCCTACACCGGGGAGCTGTTTTTT. Protein product: CASSQAYTGELFF.

This clone was observed a single time. The V and J genes are TRBV18 and TRBJ2-7, with 10 bases fitting TRBD1. The CDR3 length is 15 residues. CDR1 and CDR2 (germline): KGHSH, LQKENI. Unmatched junction bases numbered 6, after V lost 1 base and J lost 6 bases. CDR3 nucleotide sequence: TGTGCCAGCTCACCACGACAGGGGGCTAACGGCGAGCAGTACTTC. This sequence encodes CASSPRQGANGEQYF.

The V and J genes are TRBV7-2 and TRBJ1-6; D remains ambiguous. V dropped 3 bases and J dropped 9 bases, with 12 bases sitting between them. Per the germline V gene, CDR1 is SGHTA and CDR2 is FQGNSA. The CDR3 runs 14 residues. CDR3 amino acids: CASSLVSVASPLHF. Here the CDR3 DNA reads TGTGCCAGCAGCTTGGTTTCAGTGGCTTCACCCCTCCACTTT.

J is TRBJ1-5 and V is TRBV28; tentative D call: TRBD1 (6 bases). The CDR3 covers 17 residues. Germline assignment: CDR1 MDHEN and CDR2 SYDVKM. Trimming shortened V by 6 bases and J by 7 bases, and 25 bases separated the two germline ends. The CDR3 DNA sequence: TGTGCCAGCAGCCTTCAACGGGGGGGCCCAGCAGAACAGCCCCAGCATTTT. It yields the protein CASSLQRGGPAEQPQHF.

The chain is built from TRBV27 and TRBJ1-3; possibly TRBD1 for D (5 bases). Trimming cost V 6 bases and J 2 bases, with 11 bases left between them. This CDR3 region has 14 residues. In germline, CDR1 is MNHEY, CDR2 SMNVEV (reference sequence). The CDR3 loop is CASSRAGAGNTIYF. DNA for the CDR3: TGTGCCAGCAGCCGGGCGGGGGCTGGAAACACCATATATTTT.

The CDR3 sequence: CASSPQEAGVTGELFF. The CDR3 DNA sequence: TGTGCCAGCAGCCCTCAGGAAGCGGGAGTCACCGGGGAGCTGTTTTTT. The V call is TRBV9, the J call TRBJ2-2, with 8 bases aligning to TRBD2. Trimming at V came to 4 bases and at J to 4 bases, leaving 9 bases not matched to a gene. This CDR3 is built from 16 residues. CDR1 is SGDLS and CDR2 is YYNGEE in the germline V gene.

The chain carries TRBV6-6 and TRBJ2-7, with 7 bases lining up with TRBD1. The germline V gene has CDR1 MNHNY and CDR2 SVGAGI (reference sequence). The CDR3 length is 14 residues. V trimming: 6 bases; J trimming: 4 bases; junction bases outside the gene matches: 9. The CDR3 nucleotides read TGTGCCAGCAGCCCCAGACAGGGAGAGTACGAGCAGTACTTC. This sequence encodes CASSPRQGEYEQYF.

This clone has just a few counts. The chain is built from TRBV5-4 and TRBJ2-2; D may be TRBD2 (6 bases). Trimming cost V 4 bases and J 7 bases, with 17 bases left between them. Germline CDR1 is SGHNT and CDR2 is YYREEE (reference sequence). The CDR3 spans 15 residues. This CDR3 is CASSRGLPGDGELFF. The CDR3, as DNA: TGTGCCAGCAGCAGGGGACTCCCGGGGGACGGGGAGCTGTTTTTT.

The chain is built from TRBV4-3 and TRBJ2-1; 8 bases line up with TRBD1. J was trimmed by 5 bases and V by 0 bases; bases with no gene match: 12. Germline-derived CDR1 and CDR2 are LGHNA and YSLEER. The length of the CDR3 is 18 residues. The DNA of the CDR3 is TGCGCCAGCAGCCAAGAAAGGTCCGCCAGGGGGCGGAACAATGAGCAGTTCTTC. Its protein product is CASSQERSARGRNNEQFF.

The CDR3 loop is CSVSAGTGAEAFF. The CDR3 DNA is TGCAGCGTTAGTGCCGGGACAGGGGCTGAAGCTTTCTTT. The V call is TRBV29-1, the J call TRBJ1-1, with 10 bases lining up with TRBD1. The V gene's germline CDR1 is SQVTM and CDR2 ANQGSEA. Trimming at V came to 5 bases and at J to 6 bases, leaving 6 bases not matched to a gene. The CDR3 consists of 13 residues.

The CDR3 loop is CASNTGAPGNTIYF. The CDR3 DNA is TGTGCCAGTAATACAGGGGCTCCCGGAAACACCATATATTTT. V usage is TRBV19 and J usage is TRBJ1-3, with TRBD1 matching 7 bases. The germline gives CDR1 LNHDA, CDR2 SQIVND (reference sequence). The ends lost 7 bases at V and 4 bases at J; junction bases unmatched: 7. The CDR3 length is 14 residues.

The rearrangement links TRBV19 to TRBJ2-5; a weak D match, TRBD1 (5 bases). Trimming took off 5 bases at V and 5 bases at J, with 15 bases between the two ends. Germline V gene sequence: CDR1 LNHDA, CDR2 SQIVND (reference sequence). This CDR3 contains 14 residues. Here the CDR3 reads CASSAGTGQETQYF. The CDR3 region has the DNA TGTGCCAGTAGTGCAGGTACAGGCCAGGAGACCCAGTACTTC.

The genes are TRBV27 and TRBJ1-5; possible D gene TRBD1, 5 bases. The V end lost 5 bases, the J end lost 2 bases, and 22 bases lay between the germline ends. The CDR3 has 18 amino acids. Germline assignment: CDR1 MNHEY and CDR2 SMNVEV (reference sequence). The DNA of the CDR3 is TGTGCCAGCAGTCCCTGGAGGGCCGCAGGGAGGGGCAATCAGCCCCAGCATTTT. Its protein is CASSPWRAAGRGNQPQHF.

The chain couples TRBV13 to TRBJ2-1; TRBD2 aligns across 11 bases. V lost 4 bases and J lost 4; bases outside the gene matches: 6. Germline V CDR1 and CDR2: PRHDT, FYEKMQ (reference sequence). The CDR3 is 16 amino acids. The CDR3 here is CASSYSSGGTYNEQFF. DNA of the CDR3: TGTGCCAGCAGCTACTCTAGCGGGGGGACTTACAATGAGCAGTTCTTC.

There are a few counts of this clone. The J gene is TRBJ1-6, the V gene TRBV7-9, with D perhaps matching TRBD1 (5 bases). Per germline, CDR1 SEHNR and CDR2 FQNEAQ (reference sequence). This CDR3 spans 13 amino acids. The V end was cut by 5 bases, the J end by 7 bases, with 9 bases between. The CDR3 bases are TGTGCCAGCAGCGTGGCAGGGAATTCACCCCTCCACTTT. Translated, it gives CASSVAGNSPLHF.

This sequence joins TRBV19 and TRBJ2-3; tentatively, D is TRBD1 (6 bases). The germline gives CDR1 LNHDA, CDR2 SQIVND (reference sequence). Trimming took 11 bases from V and 4 from J, leaving 19 bases between them. CDR3 length: 14 residues. Written as DNA, the CDR3 is TGTGCCGGAGACGAGGCAGGGGTGCCAGATACGCAGTATTTT. Its protein is CAGDEAGVPDTQYF.

The chain has TRBV5-6 and TRBJ1-1; 9 bases map to TRBD1. This CDR3 has 16 amino acids. Germline V gene lookup returns CDR1 SGHDT and CDR2 YYEEEE. With 5 bases clipped from V and 6 bases from J, the junction kept 14 bases outside the gene matches. CDR3 sequence: CASSLTYRGRGPEAFF. The CDR3 bases are TGTGCCAGCAGTTTAACTTACAGGGGGCGCGGTCCTGAAGCTTTCTTT.

The J gene is TRBJ2-1, the V gene TRBV7-2, with 9 bases that match TRBD1. CDR1 SGHTA and CDR2 FQGNSA come from the germline V gene. V dropped 1 base and J dropped 6; count of bases not matched to a gene: 4. The CDR3 sequence is 15 residues long. The CDR3 here is CASSLVRDRANEQFF. The CDR3 DNA is TGTGCCAGCAGCTTAGTGAGGGACAGGGCCAATGAGCAGTTCTTC.

CDR3 nucleotide sequence: TGTGCCAGCAGCTTATTGTCGGGGGGGACTAGCACAGATACGCAGTATTTT. Translating it yields CASSLLSGGTSTDTQYF. The rearrangement uses TRBV11-2 and TRBJ2-3; 8 bases map to TRBD2. V lost 2 bases, J lost 0 bases, and 7 bases stayed unmatched. Germline V gene sequence: CDR1 SGHAT, CDR2 FQNNGV. CDR3 size: 17 residues.

The gene calls are TRBV10-3 and TRBJ1-5, with TRBD1 matching 7 bases. The CDR3 totals 14 residues. V was clipped by 0 bases and J by 4 bases; unmatched bases: 0. Looked up from germline, CDR1 is ENHRY and CDR2 is SYGVKD. The CDR3 nucleotides read TGTGCCATCAGTGAGTCACAGGGGAATCAGCCCCAGCATTTT. Amino acid sequence: CAISESQGNQPQHF.

The chain employs TRBV7-9 and TRBJ1-2; TRBD1 agrees at 7 bases. The CDR3 length is 16 residues. The junction had 12 bases not matched to a gene; V was cut back by 4 bases and J by 4 bases. Germline-derived CDR1 and CDR2 are SEHNR and FQNEAQ (reference sequence). CDR3 in amino acids: CASSSPPDRPAYGYTF. CDR3 sequence (DNA): TGTGCCAGCAGCTCCCCCCCGGACAGGCCCGCCTATGGCTACACCTTC.